This T cell receptor (beta chain) was observed in a study of T-cell reconstitution after alpha-beta-depleted transplantation in children. The library targeted TCRbeta and was prepared with unique molecular identifiers. Using its own MiXCR run on the PCR reads, TCRdb lists one record per CDR3 protein. The sample contains 90,000 to 120,000 distinct CDR3 sequences, around 6.4% of which appear only once. Whole-study findings and limits: As was reported, about two months after transplant, alpha-beta T cells came from several hundred expanded graft clones. Day-60 TCRbeta diversity that was high in some patients was derived from surviving recipient T cells and thymic progenitors. T-cell counts and diversity at one year post-transplant came mainly from newly produced T cells.

The junction had 3 bases not matched to a gene; V was cut back by 4 bases and J by 1 base. The length of the CDR3 is 15 residues. Germline values: CDR1 SGDLS, CDR2 YYNGEE. This clonotype has at least ten counts. Its antigen remains unknown. This rearrangement joins TRBV9 to TRBJ1-5, with 9 bases lining up with TRBD1. The specimen was PBMCs, mostly from graft donor cells, collected 360 days after TCRalphabeta/CD19-depleted stem cell transplant. This sequence originates from a male patient under 10 years old who had a stem cell transplant for acute lymphoblastic leukemia, so the T cells may come from the graft donor. The CDR3 is CASSLGTGSNQPQHF. CDR3 bases: TGTGCCAGCAGCCTCGGGACAGGGAGCAATCAGCCCCAGCATTTT.